This T cell receptor (beta chain) came from a study of graft-versus-host responses after intestinal transplantation. This table comes from immunoSEQ multiplex PCR, and its TCRdb copy is limited to in-frame clones, with some not included. The repertoire has around 100,000 clones, 85% to 95% of them found once; the top ten carry approximately 1%. After removal of 4 bases from V and 6 bases from J, the junction contained 9 bases not matched to a gene. This CDR3 region has 15 residues. The V gene's germline CDR1 is MRHNA and CDR2 SNTAGT. A remark on this clone: The target antigen is unknown.

The chain recombines TRBV6-4 with TRBJ2-1, with 7 bases fitting TRBD2. The source is a human donor who was the organ donor for an intestinal transplant. Source: unstimulated CD8+ T cells sorted from spleen or lymph node cells, taken before transplant. The CDR3 spells CASSALAGRANEQFF. DNA for the CDR3: TGTGCCAGCAGTGCCCTGGCGGGGAGGGCCAATGAGCAGTTCTTC.